What follows are 22 T cell receptor beta chains derived from one specimen sequenced in a study of blood T cell repertoires in COVID-19. Data came from immunoSEQ multiplex PCR; TCRdb stores just in-frame clones and leaves some out. The sample has 300,000 to 400,000 clones; over 75% are singletons. Input material: PBMCs or T cells enriched from blood (not recorded which). All receptors come from a man between 18 and 29 years old who had recovered from COVID-19.

The J gene is TRBJ2-7, the V gene TRBV5-1, with 9 nucleotides matching TRBD1. The CDR3 extends over 15 amino acids. J was trimmed by 2 bases and V by 0 bases; bases with no gene match: 3. Germline values: CDR1 SGHRS, CDR2 YFSETQ. The CDR3 here is CASSLGGQGTYEQYF. The CDR3 DNA reads TGCGCCAGCAGCTTGGGAGGACAGGGGACCTACGAGCAGTACTTC.

This clone was found once. The J gene is TRBJ2-5, the V gene TRBV11-2; no reliable D call. The germline V gene encodes CDR1 SGHAT and CDR2 FQNNGV. CDR3 length: 14 residues. Trimming stripped 1 base from V and 4 bases from J, with 10 bases between. CDR3 protein: CASSLGSRIETQYF. CDR3 sequence (DNA): TGTGCCAGCAGCTTAGGTTCGCGGATAGAGACCCAGTACTTC.

This chain links TRBV6-5 with TRBJ1-3; the match to TRBD1 covers 7 bases. Trimming cost V 7 bases and J 4 bases; bases outside gene matches: 7. Looked up from germline, CDR1 is MNHEY and CDR2 is SVGAGI. The CDR3 sequence is 14 residues long. The CDR3 sequence: CASKTGARGNTIYF. CDR3 bases: TGTGCCAGCAAAACAGGGGCTCGCGGAAACACCATATATTTT.

This clone was detected a few times. The chain recombines TRBV6-1 with TRBJ1-1; no clear D. The CDR3 length is 11 residues. Per the germline V gene, CDR1 is MNHNS and CDR2 is SASEGT. Trimming pared 3 bases from V and 11 bases from J, leaving 10 bases between. The CDR3 loop reads CASSDWAMAFF. In DNA, the CDR3 is TGTGCCAGCAGTGATTGGGCTATGGCTTTCTTT.

The chain employs TRBV6-1 and TRBJ1-2; tentative D call: TRBD1 (5 bases). The CDR3 has 13 amino acids. Trimming shortened V by 1 base and J by 7 bases, and 10 bases separated the two germline ends. Germline V CDR1 and CDR2: MNHNS, SASEGT. CDR3 region: CASSEGGGSGYTF. For the CDR3, the DNA is TGTGCCAGCAGTGAAGGGGGGGGAAGTGGCTACACCTTC.

This clone was observed once. The CDR3 sequence is CASSFSGTSGSIEQFF. In DNA, the CDR3 is TGTGCCAGCAGCTTCTCAGGGACTAGCGGGAGCATTGAGCAGTTCTTC. The gene calls are TRBV7-9 and TRBJ2-1, with TRBD2 identical over 14 bases. CDR3 length: 16 residues. Germline CDR1 and CDR2: SEHNR and FQNEAQ (reference sequence). V dropped 3 bases and J dropped 9; count of bases not matched to a gene: 7.

The chain links TRBV7-2 to TRBJ2-7, with TRBD1 as a possible D gene (5 bases). This CDR3 has 15 residues. V shed 5 bases and J shed 4 bases, with 18 bases lying between them. Germline values: CDR1 SGHTA, CDR2 FQGNSA. The CDR3, as DNA: TGTGCCAGCAGCACCCAGGGTGGGCATCTGTACGAGCAGTACTTC. It yields the protein CASSTQGGHLYEQYF.

This clone was picked up a small number of times. The chain has TRBV18 and TRBJ2-1; 7 positions match TRBD2. The V and J ends lost 0 bases and 5 bases, in that order; junction bases with no gene match: 10. Germline V gene sequence: CDR1 KGHSH, CDR2 LQKENI. This CDR3 comprises 17 residues. In DNA, the CDR3 is TGTGCCAGCTCACCACCACTTCGGGGGGTCGGGGACAATGAGCAGTTCTTC. Its translation: CASSPPLRGVGDNEQFF.

Only one count was recorded for this clone. The chain joins TRBV28 to TRBJ1-4; TRBD1 agrees at 7 bases. The CDR3 spans 14 residues. The germline CDR1 and CDR2 sequences are MDHEN and SYDVKM. Unmatched junction bases numbered 7, after V lost 6 bases and J lost 6 bases. The CDR3, as DNA: TGTGCCAGCAGCCGACAGGGAGGAGATGAAAAACTGTTTTTT. Amino acids: CASSRQGGDEKLFF.

The CDR3 coding sequence is TGTGCCAGTAGTATGGAGGTCGGACAGGGGGCGCGTAGGCAGTACTTC. It codes for CASSMEVGQGARRQYF. The chain carries TRBV19 and TRBJ2-7, with 11 nucleotides matching TRBD1. From germline, CDR1 is LNHDA and CDR2 SQIVND (reference sequence). The CDR3 is 16 amino acids. V lost 3 bases, J lost 9 bases, and 13 bases stayed unmatched.

The V call is TRBV5-1, the J call TRBJ1-1; perhaps TRBD1 as D (5 bases). Germline-derived CDR1 and CDR2 are SGHRS and YFSETQ. The CDR3 sequence is 16 residues long. Trimming took off 0 bases at V and 5 bases at J, with 17 bases between the two ends. The CDR3 protein is CASSLGFSGTGTEAFF. DNA for the CDR3: TGCGCCAGCAGCTTGGGGTTTTCCGGGACTGGGACTGAAGCTTTCTTT.

The V call is TRBV7-3, the J call TRBJ2-3; 8 bases map to TRBD2. This CDR3 comprises 15 residues. CDR1 is SGHTA and CDR2 is FQGTGA in the germline V gene. Germline trimming cut 5 bases from V and 6 bases from J; bases unmatched to any gene: 10. CDR3 bases: TGTGCCAGCAGCCCGGGACTAGGCCTCGGGGATACGCAGTATTTT. As protein: CASSPGLGLGDTQYF. Supplemented by reference TRBV7-3 and TRBJ2-3, the full variable domain reads GAGVSQTPSNKVTEKGKYVELRCDPISGHTALYWYRQSLGQGPEFLIYFQGTGAADDSGLPNDRFFAVRPEGSVSTLKIQRTERGDSAVYLCASSPGLGLGDTQYFGPGTRLTVL.

The genes are TRBV28 and TRBJ1-4; unclear D gene. The V end lost 8 bases, the J end lost 0 bases, and 10 bases lay between the germline ends. Germline CDR1 is MDHEN and CDR2 is SYDVKM. CDR3 length equals 14 residues. Here the CDR3 DNA reads TGTGCCAGCTCGTCCCCGTCAACTAATGAAAAACTGTTTTTT. Translation: CASSSPSTNEKLFF.

This clone was detected only a few times. The chain carries TRBV4-1 and TRBJ2-7; D is unresolved. Looked up from germline, CDR1 is MGHRA and CDR2 is YSYEKL. Trimming left V 1 base short and J 4 bases short, with 14 bases between. This CDR3 is built from 15 residues. DNA for the CDR3: TGCGCCAGCAGCCAAGCGGAGACTTTCGGGTACGAGCAGTACTTC. This gives the protein CASSQAETFGYEQYF.

A word on this clone: This CDR3 is also generated by other DNA sequences in the sample. The chain combines TRBV5-1 with TRBJ2-3; possible D gene TRBD2, 5 bases. Trimming removed 5 bases from V and 0 bases from J, with 10 bases in between. Germline values: CDR1 SGHRS, CDR2 YFSETQ. CDR3 length: 14 residues. CDR3 DNA: TGCGCCAGCAGTTCGGGGAGTAGCACAGATACGCAGTATTTT. Amino acids: CASSSGSSTDTQYF. Full variable domain (outside the CDR3, taken from reference TRBV5-1 and TRBJ2-3): KAGVTQTPRYLIKTRGQQVTLSCSPISGHRSVSWYQQTPGQGLQFLFEYFSETQRNKGNFPGRFSGRQFSNSRSEMNVSTLELGDSALYLCASSSGSSTDTQYFGPGTRLTVL.

In this sample, this clone turned up a few times. The chain uses TRBV11-2 and TRBJ1-2; TRBD1 aligns across 12 bases. Per the germline V gene, CDR1 is SGHAT and CDR2 is FQNNGV. The CDR3 is 15 amino acids. V lost 3 bases and J lost 2; bases outside the gene matches: 1. This chain's CDR3 is CASSLGQGANYGYTF. The CDR3 region has the DNA TGTGCCAGCAGCTTGGGACAGGGGGCAAACTATGGCTACACCTTC.

This chain connects TRBV11-3 to TRBJ2-7; 10 nucleotides match TRBD2. This CDR3 region has 13 residues. V gave up 2 bases and J gave up 5 bases; unmatched junction bases: 0. Germline CDR1 reads SGHNT; CDR2 reads YENEEA. The CDR3 sequence: CASSLTSGNEQYF. The CDR3 DNA sequence: TGTGCCAGCAGCTTAACTAGCGGGAACGAGCAGTACTTC.

The gene calls are TRBV15 and TRBJ2-7, with D perhaps matching TRBD1 (6 bases). Germline V gene data show CDR1 as LNHNV and CDR2 as YYDKDF (reference sequence). There are 19 residues in the CDR3. Trimming shortened V by 0 bases and J by 3 bases, and 24 bases separated the two germline ends. CDR3 protein: CATSRDLLRNRVSNYEQYF. For the CDR3, the DNA is TGTGCCACCAGCAGAGATTTGCTTCGGAACAGGGTATCAAACTACGAGCAGTACTTC.

This rearrangement joins TRBV6-5 to TRBJ1-5; the D is unclear. Germline V CDR1 and CDR2: MNHEY, SVGAGI. V was cut by 4 bases and J by 4 bases, with 8 bases left in between. This CDR3 contains 13 residues. CDR3 sequence: CASSSRENQPQHF. In DNA form, the CDR3 reads TGTGCCAGCAGTTCCCGTGAGAATCAGCCCCAGCATTTT.

This clone came up once. This chain uses TRBV13 with TRBJ2-5, with 14 bases that match TRBD2. The length of the CDR3 is 15 residues. With 5 bases clipped from V and 5 bases from J, the junction kept 4 bases outside the gene matches. The germline CDR1 and CDR2 sequences are PRHDT and FYEKMQ (reference sequence). As DNA, the CDR3 is TGTGCCAGCAGCCACCGACTAGCGGGGGGGGAGACCCAGTACTTC. Its translation: CASSHRLAGGETQYF.

The rearrangement uses TRBV30 and TRBJ2-1, with 9 nucleotides matching TRBD2. J lost 9 bases, V lost 4 bases, and 10 bases had no gene match. The CDR3 runs 14 residues. Germline V gives CDR1 GTSNPN, CDR2 SVGIG (reference sequence). The CDR3 sequence is CAWNVGSGSGEQFF. CDR3 DNA: TGTGCCTGGAATGTGGGTAGCGGGAGTGGTGAGCAGTTCTTC. Complete variable domain (other parts from reference TRBV30 and TRBJ2-1): SQTIHQWPATLVQPVGSPLSLECTVEGTSNPNLYWYRQAAGRGLQLLFYSVGIGQISSEVPQNLSASRPQDRQFILSSKKLLLSDSGFYLCAWNVGSGSGEQFFGPGTRLTVL.

This chain uses TRBV4-3 with TRBJ2-7, with 10 bases that match TRBD1. Looked up from germline, CDR1 is LGHNA and CDR2 is YSLEER. Trimming took 5 bases from V and 4 from J; bases not matched to a gene: 11. This CDR3 has 16 amino acids. The chain's CDR3 is CASSWTGGGQEYEQYF. CDR3 coding DNA: TGCGCCAGCAGCTGGACAGGGGGGGGACAGGAGTACGAGCAGTACTTC.